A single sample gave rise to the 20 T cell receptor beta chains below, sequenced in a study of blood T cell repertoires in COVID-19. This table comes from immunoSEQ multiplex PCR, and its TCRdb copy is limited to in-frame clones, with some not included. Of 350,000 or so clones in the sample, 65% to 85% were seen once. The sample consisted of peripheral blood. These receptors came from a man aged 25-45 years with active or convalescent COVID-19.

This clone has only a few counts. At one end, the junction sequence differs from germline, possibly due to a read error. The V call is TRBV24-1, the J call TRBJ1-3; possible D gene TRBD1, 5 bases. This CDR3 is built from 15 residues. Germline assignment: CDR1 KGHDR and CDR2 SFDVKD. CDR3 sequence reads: CATTLGPQPGNTIYF. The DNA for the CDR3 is TGTGCCACCACCCTGGGGCCACAGCCTGGTAACACCATATATTTT.

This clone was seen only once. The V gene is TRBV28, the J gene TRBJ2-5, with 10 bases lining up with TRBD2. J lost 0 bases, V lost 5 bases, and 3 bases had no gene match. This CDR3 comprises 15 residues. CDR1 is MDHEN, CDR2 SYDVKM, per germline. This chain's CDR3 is CASSRLAGHQETQYF. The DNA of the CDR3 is TGTGCCAGCAGTAGACTAGCGGGCCACCAAGAGACCCAGTACTTC.

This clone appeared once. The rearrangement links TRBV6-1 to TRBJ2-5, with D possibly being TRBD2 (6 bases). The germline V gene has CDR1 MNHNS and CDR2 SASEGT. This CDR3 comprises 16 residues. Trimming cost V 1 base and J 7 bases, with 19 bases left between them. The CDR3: CASSEVRGFTGGTQYF. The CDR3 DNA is TGTGCCAGCAGTGAAGTACGGGGTTTCACCGGGGGGACCCAGTACTTC.

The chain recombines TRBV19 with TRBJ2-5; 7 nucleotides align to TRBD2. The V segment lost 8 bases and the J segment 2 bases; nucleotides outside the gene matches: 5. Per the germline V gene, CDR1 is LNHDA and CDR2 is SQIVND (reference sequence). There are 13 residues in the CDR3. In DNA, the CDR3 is TGTGCCAGTCGACTAGCACCGCAAGAGACCCAGTACTTC. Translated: CASRLAPQETQYF. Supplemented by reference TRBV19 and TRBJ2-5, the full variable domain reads DGGITQSPKYLFRKEGQNVTLSCEQNLNHDAMYWYRQDPGQGLRLIYYSQIVNDFQKGDIAEGYSVSREKKESFPLTVTSAQKNPTAFYLCASRLAPQETQYFGPGTRLLVL.

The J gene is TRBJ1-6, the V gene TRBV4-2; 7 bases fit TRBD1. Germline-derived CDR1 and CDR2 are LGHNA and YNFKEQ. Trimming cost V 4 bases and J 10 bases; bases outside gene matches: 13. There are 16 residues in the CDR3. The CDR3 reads CASSPPFRQGLSPLHF. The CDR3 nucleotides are TGTGCCAGCAGCCCACCATTCCGACAGGGACTCTCACCCCTCCACTTT.

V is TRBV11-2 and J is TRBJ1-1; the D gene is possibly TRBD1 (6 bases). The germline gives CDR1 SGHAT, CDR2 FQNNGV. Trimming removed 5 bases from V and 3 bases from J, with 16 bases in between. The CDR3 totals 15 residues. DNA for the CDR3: TGTGCCAGCAGCAGATCACAGGGTTCTTACACTGAAGCTTTCTTT. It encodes CASSRSQGSYTEAFF.

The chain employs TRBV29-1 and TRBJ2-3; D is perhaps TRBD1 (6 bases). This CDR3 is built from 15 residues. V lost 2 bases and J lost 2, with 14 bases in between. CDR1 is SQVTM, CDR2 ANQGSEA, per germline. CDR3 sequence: CSVEQGRGNTDTQYF. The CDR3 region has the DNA TGCAGCGTTGAACAGGGCAGGGGAAACACAGATACGCAGTATTTT.

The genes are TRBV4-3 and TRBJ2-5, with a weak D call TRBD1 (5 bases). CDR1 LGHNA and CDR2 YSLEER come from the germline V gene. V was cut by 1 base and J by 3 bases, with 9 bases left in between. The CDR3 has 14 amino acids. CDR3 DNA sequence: TGCGCCAGCAGCCAAGGCCCCAGGGAAGAGACCCAGTACTTC. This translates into CASSQGPREETQYF.

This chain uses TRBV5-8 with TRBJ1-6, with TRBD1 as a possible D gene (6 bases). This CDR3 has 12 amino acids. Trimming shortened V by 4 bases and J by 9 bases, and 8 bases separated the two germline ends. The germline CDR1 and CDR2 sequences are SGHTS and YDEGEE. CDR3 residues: CASSARGSPLHF. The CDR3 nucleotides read TGTGCCAGCAGCGCCAGGGGTTCACCCCTCCACTTT.

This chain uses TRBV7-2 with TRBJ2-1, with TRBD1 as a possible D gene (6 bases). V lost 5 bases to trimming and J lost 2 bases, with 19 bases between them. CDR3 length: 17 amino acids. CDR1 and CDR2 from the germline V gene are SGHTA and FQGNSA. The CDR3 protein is CASSRDSRGGTYNEQFF. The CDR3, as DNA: TGTGCCAGCAGCCGCGATTCCAGGGGTGGAACCTACAATGAGCAGTTCTTC.

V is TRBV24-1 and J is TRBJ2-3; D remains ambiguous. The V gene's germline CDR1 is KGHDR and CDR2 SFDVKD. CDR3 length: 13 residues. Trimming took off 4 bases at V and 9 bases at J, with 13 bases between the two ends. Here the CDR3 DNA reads TGTGCCACCAGTGACCCGCGTACGGTCACGCAGTATTTT. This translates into CATSDPRTVTQYF.

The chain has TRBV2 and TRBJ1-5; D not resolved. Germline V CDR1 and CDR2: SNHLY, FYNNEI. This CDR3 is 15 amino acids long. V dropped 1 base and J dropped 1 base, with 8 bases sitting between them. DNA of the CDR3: TGTGCCAGCAGTGAAGGACTGGAGAGCAATCAGCCCCAGCATTTT. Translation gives CASSEGLESNQPQHF.

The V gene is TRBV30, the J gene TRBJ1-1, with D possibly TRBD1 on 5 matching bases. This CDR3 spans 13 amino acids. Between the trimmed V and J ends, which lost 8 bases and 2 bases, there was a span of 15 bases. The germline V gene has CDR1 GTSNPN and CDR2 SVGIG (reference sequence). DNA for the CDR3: TGTGCCGGCGGCGGGGGGGTTAACACTGAAGCTTTCTTT. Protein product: CAGGGGVNTEAFF.

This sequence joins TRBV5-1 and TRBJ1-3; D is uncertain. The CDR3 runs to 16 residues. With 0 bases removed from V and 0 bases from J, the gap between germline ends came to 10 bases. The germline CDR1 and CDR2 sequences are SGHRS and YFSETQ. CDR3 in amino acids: CASSLVPGDSGNTIYF. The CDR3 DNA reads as TGCGCCAGCAGCTTGGTACCGGGAGACTCTGGAAACACCATATATTTT.

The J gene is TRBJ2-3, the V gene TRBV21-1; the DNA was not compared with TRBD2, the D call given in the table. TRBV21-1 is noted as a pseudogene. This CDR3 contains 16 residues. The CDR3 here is CASSKAQPSGTDTQYF. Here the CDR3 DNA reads TGTGCCAGCAGCAAAGCGCAGCCTAGCGGCACAGATACGCAGTATTTT.

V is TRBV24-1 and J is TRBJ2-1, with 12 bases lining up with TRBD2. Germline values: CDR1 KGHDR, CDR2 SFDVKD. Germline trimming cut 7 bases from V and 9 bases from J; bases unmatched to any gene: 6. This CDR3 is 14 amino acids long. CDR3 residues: CATSRLAGEGEQFF. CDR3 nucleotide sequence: TGTGCCACCAGCCGACTAGCGGGAGAAGGTGAGCAGTTCTTC.

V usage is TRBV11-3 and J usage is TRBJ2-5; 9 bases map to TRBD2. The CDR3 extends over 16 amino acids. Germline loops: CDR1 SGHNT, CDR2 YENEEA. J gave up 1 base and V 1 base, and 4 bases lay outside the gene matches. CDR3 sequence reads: CASSLGSGGTQETQYF. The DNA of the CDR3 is TGTGCCAGCAGCTTAGGCAGCGGGGGGACCCAAGAGACCCAGTACTTC. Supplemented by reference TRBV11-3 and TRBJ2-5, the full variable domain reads EAGVVQSPRYKIIEKKQPVAFWCNPISGHNTLYWYLQNLGQGPELLIRYENEEAVDDSQLPKDRFSAERLKGVDSTLKIQPAELGDSAVYLCASSLGSGGTQETQYFGPGTRLLVL.

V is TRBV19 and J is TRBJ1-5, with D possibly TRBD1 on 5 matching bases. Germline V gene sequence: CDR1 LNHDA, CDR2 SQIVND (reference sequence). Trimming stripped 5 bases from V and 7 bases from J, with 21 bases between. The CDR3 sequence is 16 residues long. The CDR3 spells CASSSPREGSGQPQHF. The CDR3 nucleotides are TGTGCCAGTAGTTCCCCCAGGGAGGGCAGCGGCCAGCCCCAGCATTTT.

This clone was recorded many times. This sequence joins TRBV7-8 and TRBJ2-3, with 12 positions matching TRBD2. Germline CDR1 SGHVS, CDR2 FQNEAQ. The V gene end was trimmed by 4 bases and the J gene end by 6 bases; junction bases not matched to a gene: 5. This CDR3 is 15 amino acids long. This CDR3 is CASSSGLAGLDTQYF. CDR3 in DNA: TGTGCCAGCAGCTCGGGACTAGCGGGTTTGGATACGCAGTATTTT.

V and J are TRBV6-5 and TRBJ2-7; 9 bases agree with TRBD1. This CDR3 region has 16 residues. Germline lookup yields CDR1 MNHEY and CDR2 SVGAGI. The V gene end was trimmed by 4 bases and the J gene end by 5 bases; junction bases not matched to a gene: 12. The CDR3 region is CASSSPRTGELHEQYF. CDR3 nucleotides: TGTGCCAGCAGTTCTCCAAGGACAGGGGAATTGCACGAGCAGTACTTC.